The rows below give T cell receptor beta chains drawn from one sample of a study of T cells in lung cancer brain metastases. The assay was immunoSEQ multiplex PCR, and TCRdb's table has in-frame clones only and misses some. Altogether 5,000 or so clones are present, about 88% being singletons, with the ten largest covering approximately 4.1%. Sequenced material: tumor tissue from the primary lung tumor. The receptors were gathered from a man in his 70s with non-small cell lung cancer. CDR3s include the opening cysteine and the closing phenylalanine or tryptophan. The D gene is left open where the match is weak. Clone size appears in some rows only: once, few, many, or a class for an expanded clone.

D gene | clone size | J gene | V gene | CDR3 protein | CDR3 DNA
TRBD1 | NA | TRBJ1-2 | TRBV27 | CASSLDRGANYGYTF | TGTGCCAGCAGTCTGGACAGGGGAGCTAACTATGGCTACACCTTC
NA | NA | TRBJ2-3 | TRBV7-9 | CASSKHQVYTDTQYF | TGTGCCAGCAGCAAGCACCAGGTTTACACAGATACGCAGTATTTT
NA | NA | TRBJ1-2 | TRBV29-1 | CSVQPQANYGYTF | TGCAGCGTTCAACCCCAGGCCAACTATGGCTACACCTTC
TRBD2 | NA | TRBJ2-1 | TRBV18 | CASSRAGGPDEQFF | TGTGCCAGCTCACGGGCGGGGGGGCCGGATGAGCAGTTCTTC
TRBD1 | NA | TRBJ2-7 | TRBV5-6 | CASRTRRDRGLEQYF | TGTGCCAGCAGGACGCGCCGGGACAGGGGGCTCGAGCAGTACTTC
TRBD2 | NA | TRBJ2-3 | TRBV25-1 | CASAGRARDTQYF | TGTGCCAGCGCCGGGAGGGCGCGGGATACGCAGTATTTT
TRBD1 | NA | TRBJ2-7 | TRBV7-9 | CASSPDRAPYEQYF | TGTGCCAGCAGCCCGGACAGGGCCCCCTACGAGCAGTACTTC
TRBD2 | once | TRBJ2-2 | TRBV5-4 | CASSGGLAVNTGELFF | TGTGCCAGCAGCGGGGGACTAGCGGTGAACACCGGGGAGCTGTTTTTT
NA | NA | TRBJ2-5 | TRBV29-1 | CSVIPTKETQYF | TGCAGCGTAATACCTACGAAAGAGACCCAGTACTTC
NA | NA | TRBJ2-5 | TRBV7-9 | CVSSWAAGETQYF | TGTGTCAGCAGCTGGGCGGCTGGAGAGACCCAGTACTTC
NA | few | TRBJ1-4 | TRBV5-4 | CASRTGNEKLFF | TGTGCCAGCAGGACAGGAAATGAAAAACTGTTTTTT
NA | few | TRBJ1-1 | TRBV5-1 | CASSLDGANTEAFF | TGCGCCAGCAGCCTAGACGGGGCGAACACTGAAGCTTTCTTT
TRBD2 | NA | TRBJ2-3 | TRBV7-8 | CASTPVGGAGTDTQYF | TGTGCCAGCACCCCTGTCGGGGGGGCTGGCACAGATACGCAGTATTTT
TRBD1 | NA | TRBJ1-2 | TRBV19 | CASSIAGTAYGYTF | TGTGCCAGTAGTATAGCGGGGACAGCCTATGGCTACACCTTC
NA | NA | TRBJ2-3 | TRBV7-9 | CASSLEGLNTDTQYF | TGTGCCAGCAGCTTAGAAGGCCTGAACACAGATACGCAGTATTTT
NA | NA | TRBJ1-1 | TRBV6-6 | CASKDTLINTEAFF | TGTGCCAGCAAGGACACTCTCATCAACACTGAAGCTTTCTTT
TRBD1 | NA | TRBJ2-7 | TRBV5-6 | CASSITGTVISYEQYF | TGTGCCAGCAGCATCACCGGGACAGTTATCTCCTACGAGCAGTACTTC
TRBD2 | NA | TRBJ2-7 | TRBV11-2 | CASSKDRLAGRYEQYF | TGTGCCAGCAGCAAGGACAGACTAGCGGGACGCTACGAGCAGTACTTC
NA | once | TRBJ1-2 | TRBV19 | CASSIEAQCRYGYTF | TGTGCCAGTAGTATAGAAGCTCAGTGTCGGTATGGCTACACCTTC
NA | few | TRBJ1-5 | TRBV27 | CASSLRPQGSLSQHF | TGTGCCAGCAGTTTGAGGCCCCAAGGTAGTCTCTCCCAGCATTTT
TRBD2 | NA | TRBJ2-3 | TRBV19 | CASSIDAAGGRTDTQYF | TGTGCCAGTAGTATAGATGCAGCGGGGGGACGCACAGATACGCAGTATTTT
NA | NA | TRBJ1-1 | TRBV4-3 | CASSQDRGGQRAEAFF | TGCGCCAGCAGCCAAGATCGAGGTGGACAGAGAGCCGAAGCTTTCTTT